Reported below is one T cell receptor (beta chain). The clone's antigen remains unknown. Per-base quality was not reported, and no clone a single base away is much larger than it. The immunoSEQ Assay, a bias-controlled multiplex PCR, was used to amplify TCRbeta CDR3 regions from genomic DNA. In the source study's methods: Nucleated cell counts per sample were estimated from amplification of reference gene primers within the assay. To quantify the absolute abundance of each unique TCRbeta CDR3 rearrangement, sequence reads were collapsed and filtered. For each sample, productive Simpson clonality was calculated as the square root of Simpson's diversity index across productive rearrangements. Imported from immuneACCESS, the table was reduced by TCRdb to in-frame sequences with V and J called. These copies leave out some clones; in studies compared against another copy, an unresolved V gene accounts for under half, and the cause of the remainder is not known. V, J and clone size were drawn from that table, and D and trimming were deduced from the DNA. This sample comprises about 60,000 clones, around four fifths of them detected only once. 3.5% of the sample is held by the ten biggest clonotypes.

Each collaborating institution followed its own protocols to collect whole blood in K2EDTA tubes. For TCRbeta analysis, collaborators shipped samples as frozen whole blood, isolated PBMCs, or DNA extracted from either of those sample types. This sample stems from a study of blood T cell repertoires in COVID-19 (dated by TCRdb to the early 2020s). About the study as a whole: Samples covering the acute and convalescent phases of COVID-19 were provided by collaborators in the United States, Italy and Spain. The prospective study material was composed of cDNA or gDNA derived from T cells, B-cell-depleted T cells, or PBMCs. Samples came from the ongoing ImmuneRACE study (first 160 participants) plus 1,254 subjects from 6 global collaborators. A de-identified subject ID, COVID-19 status, age in years and sex were almost always included in the sample metadata. Where available, HLA class I and class II types were obtained from metadata supplied by the sample provider rather than from assay-based typing. Deeply sampled blood TCRbeta repertoires from subjects exposed to, actively infected with, or recovered from COVID-19 were included in the dataset. The repertoires were made available in a free public database intended to serve as a resource for research on the immune response to SARS-CoV-2.

Inclusive of the bounding cysteine and phenylalanine, the CDR3 is 14 residues long. Here the CDR3 DNA is all that survives: 42 bases in frame from base 1. CDR1 and CDR2 are drawn from the germline V gene (reference sequence): SEHNR, FQNEAQ. V was cut back by 6 bases and J by 5 bases, leaving a gap of 16 bases between them. Overall results and qualifications from the work: How much clinical and demographic metadata was included differed by source and by participant, and the metadata was provided uncurated.

Material for sequencing was peripheral blood. The sequence was collected from a man between 60 and 75 years old with acute or convalescent COVID-19. The V and J genes are TRBV7-9 and TRBJ2-5; the D gene is not confidently resolved. The encoded CDR3 is CASSPIGVPETQYF. The base sequence is TGTGCCAGCAGTCCTATTGGAGTCCCTGAGACCCAGTACTTC.